This entry lists 2 T cell receptor beta chains sequenced from one sample in a study of glioma-infiltrating T cells. Amplification of TCR alpha and beta CDR3 regions from RNA used iRepertoire nested multiplex PCR. TCRdb used MiXCR to reprocess the multiplex PCR reads, holding one entry per CDR3 protein. The sample contains around 140,000 distinct CDR3 sequences, around 40% of which appear only once. The sample taken for sequencing was glioma tissue, nonneoplastic brain tissue, or PBMCs (not recorded which). The origin of the receptors is a human donor with low-grade glioma or glioblastoma, undergoing nonglioma brain surgery, or in good health (not recorded which).

This rearrangement joins TRBV15 to TRBJ2-5; D possibly uses TRBD1 or TRBD2 (5 bases each). Trimming stripped 3 bases from V and 2 bases from J, with 10 bases between. CDR3 size: 14 residues. CDR1 LNHNV and CDR2 YYDKDF come from the germline V gene (reference sequence). CDR3 in DNA: TGTGCCACCAGCAGCCGGGGCACACAAGAGACCCAGTACTTC. This codes for CATSSRGTQETQYF.

This clonotype turned up a few times. The gene calls are TRBV6-6 and TRBJ1-4; tentatively, D is TRBD1 (5 bases). Germline V CDR1 and CDR2: MNHNY, SVGAGI (reference sequence). This CDR3 comprises 16 residues. V was cut by 2 bases and J by 4 bases, with 14 bases left in between. The CDR3 DNA reads as TGTGCCAGCAGTTACAAAAGGGGCCCCGGTAATGAAAAACTGTTTTTT. The encoded protein is CASSYKRGPGNEKLFF.